This T cell receptor (beta chain) was profiled in a study of T cells after yellow fever vaccination. Study-wide results and limits: Reappearing after the booster were most of the clones from primary vaccination (roughly 95% CD4, roughly 86% CD8).

TCRdb called the 5' RACE reads again in MiXCR, with one record for every CDR3 protein. The repertoire holds 100,000 to 150,000 distinct CDR3 sequences, with 7.5% to 10% as singletons. The CDR3 length is 19 residues. Germline values: CDR1 MGHDK, CDR2 SYGVNS. Trimming removed 3 bases from V and 5 bases from J; junction bases left unmatched: 20. This clonotype was counted between two and nine times. Antigen unknown. The V and J genes are TRBV25-1 and TRBJ2-5; 8 positions agree with TRBD2. The sample here was CD8+ T cells sorted from PBMCs, taken on the day of the yellow fever booster vaccination. The TCR comes from a man younger than 30 who received the YFV17D yellow fever vaccine. The CDR3 here is CASSDAALAGHYRDETQYF. Written as DNA, the CDR3 is TGTGCCAGCAGTGACGCTGCTCTAGCGGGCCACTACCGGGACGAGACCCAGTACTTC. The entire variable domain, with the rest obtained from reference TRBV25-1 and TRBJ2-5, is as follows: EADIYQTPRYLVIGTGKKITLECSQTMGHDKMYWYQQDPGMELHLIHYSYGVNSTEKGDLSSESTVSRIRTEHFPLTLESARPSHTSQYLCASSDAALAGHYRDETQYFGPGTRLLVL.